Here is one T cell receptor (beta chain) with its context. This receptor's antigen is unknown. No much larger clone is present one base from it, and per-base qualities are unavailable. Whole blood was collected in K2EDTA tubes by collaborating institutions according to the institutions' own protocols. Collaborator samples were shipped for TCRbeta analysis as frozen whole blood, isolated PBMCs, or DNA extracted from either sample type. This sample was taken from a study of blood T cell repertoires in COVID-19 (dated by TCRdb to between 2020 and 2021). In the study overall: The collaborator samples originated in the United States, Italy and Spain and spanned the acute and convalescent phases of COVID-19. The prospective study material was composed of cDNA or gDNA derived from T cells, B-cell-depleted T cells, or PBMCs. Nearly every sample came with metadata listing a de-identified subject ID, COVID-19 status, age in years and sex. Where HLA class I and class II types were available, the types were taken from metadata supplied by the sample provider, not from assay-based typing. The samples were drawn from two sources: the first 160 participants of the ongoing ImmuneRACE study, and 1,000 to 1,500 subjects contributed by 6 global collaborators. The repertoires were made available in a free public database intended to serve as a resource for research on the immune response to SARS-CoV-2. Subjects who had been exposed to COVID-19, were actively infected with it, or had recovered from it provided the deeply sampled blood TCRbeta repertoires that made up the dataset.

V is cut by 3 bases and J by 4 bases, and the space between the germline ends is 13 bases. From the cysteine up to the phenylalanine, the CDR3 has a length of 15 residues. CDR3 DNA only is kept here, 45 bases in frame from base 1. CDR1 and CDR2, per the germline V gene, are MNHEY and SVGAGI. TCRbeta CDR3 regions were amplified from genomic DNA by means of the immunoSEQ Assay, a bias-controlled multiplex PCR. The original pipeline was this. Within the assay, amplification of reference gene primers was used to estimate how many nucleated cells each sample contained. To quantify the absolute abundance of each unique TCRbeta CDR3 rearrangement, sequence reads were collapsed and filtered. Productive Simpson clonality was computed per sample as the square root of Simpson's diversity index over productive rearrangements. Not all clones reach the TCRdb copy of this immuneACCESS table, which keeps in-frame sequences only. Checked studies attribute under half of the gap to unresolved V genes and leave the rest unexplained. Clonal size and the V and J genes are those of that table, whereas D and trimming came from the DNA. The sample data list 160,000 or so clones, and about 92% of these were observed just once. Of the sample, 15% to 20% falls within the top ten clones.

Beyond this particular receptor, the publication reports: The amount of clinical and demographic metadata varied by source and participant and was provided uncurated.

In this chain, TRBV6-5 is recombined with TRBJ1-5; a confident D gene designation cannot be given. The sequence derives from a man in his sixties with active or convalescent COVID-19. The sequencing sample was made of peripheral blood. The DNA sequence follows: TGTGCCAGCAGTTATGATGGTACAAAAAATCAGCCCCAGCATTTT. This gives the protein CASSYDGTKNQPQHF.